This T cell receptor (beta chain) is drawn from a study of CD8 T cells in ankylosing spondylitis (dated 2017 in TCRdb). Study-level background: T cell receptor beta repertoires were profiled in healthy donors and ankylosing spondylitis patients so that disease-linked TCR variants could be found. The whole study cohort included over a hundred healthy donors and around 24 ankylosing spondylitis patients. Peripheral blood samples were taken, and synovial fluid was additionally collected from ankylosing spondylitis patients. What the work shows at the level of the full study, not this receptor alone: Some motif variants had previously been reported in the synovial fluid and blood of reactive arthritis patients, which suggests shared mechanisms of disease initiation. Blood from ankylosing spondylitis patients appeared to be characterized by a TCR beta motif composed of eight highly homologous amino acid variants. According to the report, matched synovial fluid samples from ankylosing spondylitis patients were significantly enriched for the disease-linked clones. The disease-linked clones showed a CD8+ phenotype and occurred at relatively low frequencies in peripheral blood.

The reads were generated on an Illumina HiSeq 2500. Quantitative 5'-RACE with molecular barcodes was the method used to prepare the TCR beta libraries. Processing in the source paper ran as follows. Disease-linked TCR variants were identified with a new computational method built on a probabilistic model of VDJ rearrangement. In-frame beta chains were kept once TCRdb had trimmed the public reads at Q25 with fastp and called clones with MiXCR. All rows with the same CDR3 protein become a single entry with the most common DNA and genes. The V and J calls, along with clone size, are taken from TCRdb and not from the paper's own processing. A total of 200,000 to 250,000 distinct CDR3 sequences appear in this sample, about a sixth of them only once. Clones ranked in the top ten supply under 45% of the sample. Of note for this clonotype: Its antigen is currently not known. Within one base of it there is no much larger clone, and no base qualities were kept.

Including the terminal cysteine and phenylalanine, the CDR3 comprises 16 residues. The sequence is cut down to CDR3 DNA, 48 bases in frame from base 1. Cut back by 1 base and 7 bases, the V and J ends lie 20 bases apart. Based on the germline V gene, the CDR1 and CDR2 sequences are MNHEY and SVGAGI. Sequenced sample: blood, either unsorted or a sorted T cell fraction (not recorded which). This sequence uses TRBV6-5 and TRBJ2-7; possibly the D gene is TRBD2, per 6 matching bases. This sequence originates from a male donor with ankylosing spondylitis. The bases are TGTGCCAGCAGTTACTGGACGCCCGAAATAGGGAGGGAGCAGTACTTC. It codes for CASSYWTPEIGREQYF.